Listed below are T cell receptor beta chains from one sample, sequenced in a study of blood T cell repertoires in COVID-19. The protocol was immunoSEQ multiplex PCR, while the TCRdb copy is restricted to in-frame clones and leaves out a portion. Of roughly 200,000 clones in the sample, just under 80% were seen once. What was sequenced was peripheral blood. These receptors were collected from a woman older than 75 with active or convalescent COVID-19. CDR3s include the opening cysteine and the closing phenylalanine or tryptophan. D genes are given only for firm matches. Not all rows give a size; the values are once, few, many and, for expanded clones, a class.

abundance	v_gene	j_gene	d_gene	CDR3aa	CDR3nt
NA	TRBV6-1	TRBJ1-2	TRBD1	CASSESPGQGDYHGYTF	TGTGCCAGCAGTGAATCACCGGGACAGGGAGATTATCATGGCTACACCTTC
few	TRBV5-1	TRBJ2-1	NA	CASSLDEQVIINEQFF	TGCGCCAGCAGCTTGGATGAACAGGTTATTATAAATGAGCAGTTCTTC
NA	TRBV9	TRBJ2-2	NA	CASSVVGVTNTGELFF	TGTGCCAGCAGCGTAGTCGGGGTCACGAACACCGGGGAGCTGTTTTTT
NA	TRBV3-1/TRBV3-2	TRBJ2-7	NA	CASSQVVSGSPYEQYF	TGTGCCAGCAGCCAAGTAGTCTCAGGTTCCCCTTACGAGCAGTACTTC
once	TRBV15	TRBJ2-3	NA	CATSISYTGDTQYF	TGTGCCACCAGCATATCTTACACCGGGGATACGCAGTATTTT
NA	TRBV3-1/TRBV3-2	TRBJ1-5	TRBD1	CASSHGQGRRPQHF	TGTGCCAGCAGCCATGGACAGGGACGGCGGCCCCAGCATTTT
once	TRBV5-6	TRBJ1-1	NA	CASSTDAGEAFF	TGTGCCAGCAGCACGGACGCGGGGGAGGCTTTCTTT
NA	TRBV7-9	TRBJ1-1	NA	CASSLGSVQGAEAFF	TGTGCCAGCAGCTTAGGTTCTGTACAGGGAGCTGAAGCTTTCTTT
NA	TRBV7-2	TRBJ2-1	NA	CASSFPTGWNEQFF	TGTGCCAGCAGCTTCCCTACGGGGTGGAATGAGCAGTTCTTC
few	TRBV2	TRBJ2-3	TRBD2	CASSDRTSGYLTDTQYF	TGTGCCAGCAGTGACCGGACTAGCGGGTACCTCACAGATACGCAGTATTTT
NA	TRBV4-2	TRBJ2-1	TRBD2	CASSQVGLAGGRRTWNEQFF	TGTGCCAGCAGCCAGGTAGGACTAGCGGGGGGAAGGAGGACGTGGAATGAGCAGTTCTTC
NA	TRBV7-2	TRBJ2-3	TRBD2	CASSSRSTSGGATDTQYF	TGTGCCAGCAGCTCCCGTTCGACTAGCGGGGGGGCCACAGATACGCAGTATTTT
NA	TRBV5-4	TRBJ1-5	NA	CASSSASGPQHF	TGTGCCAGCAGCTCTGCCTCAGGGCCCCAGCATTTT
once	TRBV27	TRBJ2-7	TRBD2	CASSLAGGDYEQYF	TGTGCCAGCAGTTTGGCGGGAGGGGACTACGAGCAGTACTTC
NA	TRBV4-2	TRBJ2-3	NA	CASSPFTAVTDTQYF	TGTGCCAGCAGCCCCTTTACAGCGGTGACAGATACGCAGTATTTT
NA	TRBV13	TRBJ2-3	NA	CASSPEGTDTQYF	TGTGCCAGCAGCCCCGAGGGCACAGATACGCAGTATTTT
NA	TRBV20-1	TRBJ2-7	TRBD1	CSASVDRVEQYF	TGCAGTGCTAGTGTTGACAGGGTCGAGCAGTACTTC
NA	TRBV28	TRBJ1-5	TRBD1	CASIRDRVHSNQPQHF	TGTGCCAGCATCAGAGACAGGGTCCATAGCAATCAGCCCCAGCATTTT
NA	TRBV24-1	TRBJ2-5	NA	CATSDYQATEETQYF	TGTGCCACCAGTGATTACCAGGCCACAGAAGAGACCCAGTACTTC
NA	TRBV5-4	TRBJ2-2	NA	CASSVAVGGRGELFF	TGTGCCAGCAGCGTCGCGGTCGGGGGGCGCGGGGAGCTGTTTTTT
NA	TRBV6-5	TRBJ1-2	NA	CASSDGPGGYTF	TGTGCCAGCTCTGACGGTCCGGGTGGCTACACCTTC
NA	TRBV9	TRBJ1-5	NA	CASSPWAGPNQPQHF	TGTGCCAGCAGCCCTTGGGCAGGCCCGAATCAGCCCCAGCATTTT
NA	TRBV7-2	TRBJ2-3	NA	CASSLGYTDTQYF	TGTGCCAGCAGCTTGGGCTACACAGATACGCAGTATTTT
NA	TRBV5-4	TRBJ2-6	NA	CASSSFTGYSGANVLTF	TGTGCCAGCAGCTCTTTCACAGGGTACTCTGGGGCCAACGTCCTGACTTTC
NA	TRBV4-1	TRBJ2-7	TRBD2	CASSHDSSSGGGYEQYF	TGCGCCAGCAGCCACGATTCTAGTAGCGGGGGTGGCTACGAGCAGTACTTC
NA	TRBV6-5	TRBJ2-1	NA	CAGGGARYNEQFF	TGTGCCGGAGGGGGGGCCAGGTACAATGAGCAGTTCTTC
NA	TRBV27	TRBJ1-1	NA	CASSLTWALGSEAFF	TGTGCCAGCAGTTTGACGTGGGCCCTTGGGAGTGAAGCTTTCTTT
NA	TRBV29-1	TRBJ2-5	NA	CSVDWFGSQETQYF	TGCAGCGTTGATTGGTTCGGGTCCCAAGAGACCCAGTACTTC
NA	TRBV7-9	TRBJ1-6	NA	CASSLADRPNSPLHF	TGTGCCAGCAGCTTAGCGGACAGACCTAATTCACCCCTCCACTTT
few	TRBV11-2	TRBJ2-4	NA	CASSLDGPAKNIQYF	TGTGCCAGCAGCTTAGATGGCCCAGCCAAAAACATTCAGTACTTC
NA	TRBV3-1/TRBV3-2	TRBJ1-1	NA	CASRQTNTEAFF	TGTGCCAGTCGCCAGACAAACACTGAAGCTTTCTTT
NA	TRBV27	TRBJ1-2	TRBD1	CASSKTGSGYTF	TGTGCCAGCAGTAAGACAGGGTCTGGCTACACCTTC
NA	TRBV4-2	TRBJ2-3	TRBD2	CASSQPLAGAADTQYF	TGTGCCAGCAGCCAACCACTAGCGGGGGCCGCAGATACGCAGTATTTT
NA	TRBV5-1	TRBJ1-2	NA	CASSFSGDGYTF	TGCGCCAGCAGCTTTTCGGGGGACGGCTACACCTTC
NA	TRBV20-1	TRBJ2-3	NA	CSASLRDWTDTQYF	TGCAGTGCTAGTCTGCGAGATTGGACAGATACGCAGTATTTT
NA	TRBV24-1	TRBJ2-3	NA	CATSDLVVGFQRKYF	TGTGCCACCAGTGATTTGGTTGTAGGCTTTCAGCGCAAGTATTTT
few	TRBV19	TRBJ1-5	NA	CASSPGGDQPQHF	TGTGCCAGTAGTCCGGGGGGTGATCAGCCCCAGCATTTT
NA	TRBV5-5	TRBJ1-1	NA	CASRTQGRAEAFF	TGTGCCAGCAGGACACAGGGTAGGGCTGAAGCTTTCTTT
NA	TRBV4-2	TRBJ2-7	NA	CASSENPLSYEQYF	TGTGCCAGCAGCGAGAACCCTCTCTCCTACGAGCAGTACTTC
NA	TRBV28	TRBJ2-3	TRBD2	CASIREGASGDTDTQYF	TGTGCCAGCATTCGGGAGGGGGCTAGCGGGGACACAGATACGCAGTATTTT
NA	TRBV27	TRBJ1-2	TRBD1	CASGTTGGGWYTF	TGTGCCAGCGGAACGACAGGGGGCGGTTGGTACACCTTC
NA	TRBV7-9	TRBJ1-1	NA	CASSLVMRIRAEAFF	TGTGCCAGCAGCTTAGTTATGCGTATCAGGGCTGAAGCTTTCTTT
NA	TRBV6-5	TRBJ2-3	TRBD2	CASSYASGGTDTQYF	TGTGCCAGCAGTTACGCTAGCGGGGGGACAGATACGCAGTATTTT
NA	TRBV23-1	TRBJ1-4	NA	CASSRSSSTNEKLFF	TGCGCCAGCAGTCGTTCTTCTTCAACTAATGAAAAACTGTTTTTT
NA	TRBV3-1/TRBV3-2	TRBJ1-1	NA	CASSQGGSTEAFF	TGTGCCAGCAGCCAAGGAGGATCCACTGAAGCTTTCTTT
NA	TRBV11-3	TRBJ2-1	TRBD2	CASSLARGGALNEQFF	TGTGCCAGCAGCTTAGCTCGCGGGGGGGCTTTAAATGAGCAGTTCTTC
NA	TRBV9	TRBJ2-1	TRBD2	CASSVGIAGEQFF	TGTGCCAGCAGCGTAGGGATAGCGGGGGAGCAGTTCTTC
NA	TRBV7-9	TRBJ1-2	TRBD1	CASTPGQGNYGYTF	TGTGCCAGCACTCCGGGACAGGGGAACTATGGCTACACCTTC
NA	TRBV7-2	TRBJ1-1	NA	CASSSALGSTEAFF	TGTGCCAGCAGCTCCGCTTTGGGCAGTACTGAAGCTTTCTTT